The clone carrying this T cell receptor (beta chain) was observed a few times. Its antigen is unidentified. The data derive from a study of blood T cells in healthy people across ages. Through a sample-barcoded 5' primer and a J-beta primer mix, a second PCR was run for roughly 6 to 12 cycles. MiXCR, applied by TCRdb to the 5' RACE reads, yields one record per CDR3 protein. The data show over 600,000 distinct CDR3 sequences, about 43% seen once. Study-wide results and limits: Older age went with lower TCR beta diversity per million T cells, in a roughly linear way.

Per the germline V gene, CDR1 is MNHEY and CDR2 is SMNVEV (reference sequence). V gave up 6 bases and J gave up 11 bases; unmatched junction bases: 11. This CDR3 comprises 14 residues. The V and J genes are TRBV27 and TRBJ2-5; 11 bases agree with TRBD1. The TCR originated in a man of 80 years or more in good health. The sequencing sample was made of blood. The CDR3 nucleotides are TGTGCCAGCAGCACGGGACAGGGGGTAGGAGAGCAGTACTTC. Its translation is CASSTGQGVGEQYF.